This T cell receptor (beta chain) was found in a study of naive and memory T cell subsets (dated by TCRdb to about 2017). In the study overall: Sorted naive and memory T cell subsets from peripheral blood were analyzed in the study using a UMI-based, open-source pipeline for TCR alpha and beta sequencing. RNA was DNase-treated and reverse transcribed with TCR constant-region primers, mostly using SuperScript III. IgG serology results and the functional CMV T cell responses were in complete agreement. Study-wide conclusions, independent of this receptor: In both CD4 and CD8 cells, going from naive through CM, EM and EMRA, the Gini index went up while Shannon and inverse Simpson diversity went down. Each clonotype was defined as a single alpha or beta chain sequence rather than as a paired alpha/beta receptor. Following error correction, more than 90% of naive TCR sequences occurred only once, which made naive abundance distributions much steeper than those of memory subsets. The repertoire findings for the naive and memory subsets could not be validated, as no ground truth was available. RNA-based TCR counts may be influenced by expression changes linked to T cell activation and differentiation. The abundance of TCRs followed a power law with an exponent that differed between naive and memory subsets yet stayed consistent across the three individuals.

The library was built by means of UMI-ligation and nested PCR. To cover both TRBC1 and TRBC2, the beta constant-region primer consisted of an equimolar mix of two oligonucleotides. Four rounds of PCR were used to amplify ligated cDNA, with nested alpha and beta constant-region primers being used together with the SP2 primer. A single-stranded oligonucleotide carrying the SP2 primer and a 12-nucleotide UMI was ligated to the 3' end of the cDNA by T4 RNA ligase 1. The ligation reaction was incubated at 16°C for roughly 18-24 hours. PCR2 was typically run as a SYBR Green qPCR and stopped at a predetermined threshold to prevent over-amplification. Every purification after the first one was done using Agencourt AMPure XP magnetic beads. Libraries were quantified by Qubit and checked on a TapeStation, where a main peak was expected near 650 bp. The pooled libraries were sequenced on an Illumina MiSeq using v2 2x251 paired-end kits, which usually yielded about 0.9-2.1 million reads per sample. Libraries were pooled at about 4 nM per sample, and roughly 4.5-7.5% PhiX was added to improve cluster recognition. The authors processed their data as follows. V and J genes were assigned to Demultiplexor-processed FASTQ reads by Decombinator through tag matching, with a single base-pair mismatch being allowed. Collapsinator used UMIs to correct both sequencing errors and frequency errors arising from PCR heterogeneity. TCRs were translated and CDR3s were extracted from the conserved cysteine to the FGXG phenylalanine by CDR3Translator, with non-productive sequences being flagged. Gini, Shannon entropy and inverse Simpson indices were calculated on repertoires that had been subsampled to equal numbers of UMI-defined TCRs. Within the linear range, a power law was fitted by maximum likelihood to the distributions of clonotype abundance. Similar UMI counts, unique TCR numbers and clonal distributions were obtained with the pipeline and with MIGEC on one naive CD8 sample. The repertoires were searched for under 7,500 CMV-associated CDR3 sequences that had been compiled from VDJdb and a published dataset. TCRdb reprocessing: public reads trimmed at Q25 with fastp, clones called with MiXCR, in-frame beta chains kept. Duplicate CDR3 protein sequences are folded into a single record with the most common DNA and genes. The V and J calls shown here were made by TCRdb, not taken from the authors' results. The sample contains under 25,000 distinct CDR3 sequences, around 10% of them found a single time. About 20% of the sample rests with the top ten.

From its cysteine to its phenylalanine, the CDR3 spans 12 amino acids. CDR3 DNA is the only sequence kept; it has 36 bases, read in frame from the first base. V was cut back by 4 bases and J by 1 base, leaving a gap of 4 bases between them. The germline V gene gives CDR1 as SQVTM and CDR2 as ANQGSEA. From the second PCR step on, the TCR alpha and beta chain libraries were amplified in separate reactions. The CMV status of each donor was determined by measuring IFNgamma production from CD4+ T cells after fresh PBMCs had been stimulated overnight with CMV viral lysate. Using Miltenyi beads, CD4 T cells were first positively selected, and CD8 T cells were then positively selected from the CD4-negative fraction. Cells were stained for CD3, CD4, CD8, CD45RA, CD27 and a live/dead dye and were sorted on a BD Aria II into four subsets based on CD45RA and CD27. Blood came from a few healthy volunteers, each fractionated into CD4 and CD8 T cells and then into four differentiation subsets. About 120 ml of peripheral blood was taken from each donor, and PBMC were separated by density-gradient centrifugation on Ficoll-Paque PLUS. The sorted cells were lysed in RLT buffer, after which RNA was extracted using a Qiagen RNeasy kit and kept at -80 degrees C.

Details on this clonotype: This clone's antigen is unknown. No quality values exist for individual bases; no much larger clone is one base distant.

The V and J segments used are TRBV29-1 and TRBJ2-2, with no reliable assignment of the D segment. Material: central memory CD8+ T cells from blood. The cell subset or site tag for this specimen amounts to: central memory, CD45RA- CD27+. This sequence originates from a human donor in good health. The DNA sequence is given as TGCAGCGTTGTCGAGAACACCGGGGAGCTGTTTTTT. This yields the protein CSVVENTGELFF.